This T cell receptor beta chain is drawn from a study of CD8 T cells in ankylosing spondylitis. This clonotype was detected ten times or more. The target antigen is unknown. Study-level points and caveats: Reports say disease-linked clones showed up significantly more in matched ankylosing spondylitis synovial fluid. For ankylosing spondylitis blood, a TCR beta motif of about eight highly homologous variants appeared characteristic.

It was by quantitative 5'-RACE with molecular barcodes that TCR beta libraries were made. TCRdb processed the 5' RACE reads anew with MiXCR; each CDR3 protein has one entry. The sample shows about 330,000 distinct CDR3 sequences, 7.5% to 9% of them seen only once. The sequence was collected from a male donor with ankylosing spondylitis. Sequences were obtained from blood, either unsorted or a sorted T cell fraction (not recorded which).

Here the CDR3 reads CASSPREGVGYTF. The DNA of the CDR3 is TGCGCCAGCAGCCCTCGCGAGGGAGTCGGCTACACCTTC. The gene calls are TRBV4-3 and TRBJ1-2; no definite D call. CDR3 length: 13 residues. Between the trimmed V and J ends, which lost 4 bases and 8 bases, there was a span of 14 bases. Germline CDR1 LGHNA, CDR2 YSLEER.